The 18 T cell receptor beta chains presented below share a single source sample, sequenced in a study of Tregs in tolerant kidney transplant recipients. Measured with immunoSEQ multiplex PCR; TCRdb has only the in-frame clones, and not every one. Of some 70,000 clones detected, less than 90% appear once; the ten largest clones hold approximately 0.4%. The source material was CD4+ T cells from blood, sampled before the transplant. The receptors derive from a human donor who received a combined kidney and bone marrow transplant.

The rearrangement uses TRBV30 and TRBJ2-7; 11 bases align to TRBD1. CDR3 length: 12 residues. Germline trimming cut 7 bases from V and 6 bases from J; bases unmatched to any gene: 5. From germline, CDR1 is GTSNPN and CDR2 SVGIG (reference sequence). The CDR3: CAYGTGGFEQYF. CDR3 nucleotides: TGTGCCTACGGGACAGGGGGTTTCGAGCAGTACTTC.

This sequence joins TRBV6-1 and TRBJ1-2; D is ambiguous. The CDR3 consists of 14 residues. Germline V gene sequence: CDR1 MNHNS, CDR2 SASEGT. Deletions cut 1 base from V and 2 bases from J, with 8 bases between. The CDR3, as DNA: TGTGCCAGCAGTGAAGACTTTTCCAACTATGGCTACACCTTC. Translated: CASSEDFSNYGYTF.

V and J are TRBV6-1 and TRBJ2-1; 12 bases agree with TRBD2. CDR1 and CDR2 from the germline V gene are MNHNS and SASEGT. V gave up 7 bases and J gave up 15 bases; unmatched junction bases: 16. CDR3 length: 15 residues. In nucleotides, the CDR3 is TGTGCCAGCACTGATGGGACTAGCGGGCCGGAAAGGATGTTCTTC. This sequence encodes CASTDGTSGPERMFF.

The CDR3 here is CASSPMTGDEKLFF. CDR3 in DNA: TGTGCCAGCAGCCCAATGACAGGGGATGAAAAACTGTTTTTT. The rearrangement links TRBV9 to TRBJ1-4, with TRBD1 matching over 8 bases. Germline trimming cut 4 bases from V and 6 bases from J; bases unmatched to any gene: 5. This CDR3 region has 14 residues. From germline, CDR1 is SGDLS and CDR2 YYNGEE.

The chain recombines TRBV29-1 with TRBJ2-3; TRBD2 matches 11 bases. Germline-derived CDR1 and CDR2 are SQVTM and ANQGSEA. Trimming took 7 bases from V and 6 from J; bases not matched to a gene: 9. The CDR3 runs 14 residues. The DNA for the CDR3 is TGCAGCGAGGCCGCCGGGACTAGCGGCGATACGCAGTATTTT. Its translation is CSEAAGTSGDTQYF.

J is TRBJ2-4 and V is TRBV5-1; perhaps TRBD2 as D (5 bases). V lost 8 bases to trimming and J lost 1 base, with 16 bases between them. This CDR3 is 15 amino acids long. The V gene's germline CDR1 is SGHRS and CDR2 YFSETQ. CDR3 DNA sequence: TGCGCCAGTCCGCAGGATGGGGAGGCCAAAAACATTCAGTACTTC. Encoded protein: CASPQDGEAKNIQYF.

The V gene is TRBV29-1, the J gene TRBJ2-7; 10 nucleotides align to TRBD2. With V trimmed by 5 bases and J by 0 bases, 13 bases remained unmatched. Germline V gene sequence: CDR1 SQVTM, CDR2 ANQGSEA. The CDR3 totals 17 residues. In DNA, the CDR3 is TGCAGCGTTAGGGACAGGAACCTAGCGGGAGTCTCCTACGAGCAGTACTTC. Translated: CSVRDRNLAGVSYEQYF.

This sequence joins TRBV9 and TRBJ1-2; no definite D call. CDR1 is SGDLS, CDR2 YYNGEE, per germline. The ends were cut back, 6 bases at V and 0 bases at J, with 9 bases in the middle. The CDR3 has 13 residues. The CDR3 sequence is CASNRRANYGYTF. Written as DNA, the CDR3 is TGTGCCAGCAACAGACGAGCTAACTATGGCTACACCTTC.

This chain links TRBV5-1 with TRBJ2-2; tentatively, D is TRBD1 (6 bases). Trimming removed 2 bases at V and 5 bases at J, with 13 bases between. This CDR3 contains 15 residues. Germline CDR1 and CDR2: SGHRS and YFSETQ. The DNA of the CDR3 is TGCGCCAGCAGCTTAAGGCAGGGGTTAACCGGGGAGCTGTTTTTT. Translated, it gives CASSLRQGLTGELFF.

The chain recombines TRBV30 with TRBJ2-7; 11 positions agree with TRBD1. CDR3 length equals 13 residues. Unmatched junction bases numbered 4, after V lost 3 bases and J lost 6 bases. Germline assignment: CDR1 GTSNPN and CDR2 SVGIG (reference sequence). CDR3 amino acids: CAWSGTGGLEQYF. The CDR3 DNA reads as TGTGCCTGGAGCGGGACAGGGGGTCTCGAGCAGTACTTC.

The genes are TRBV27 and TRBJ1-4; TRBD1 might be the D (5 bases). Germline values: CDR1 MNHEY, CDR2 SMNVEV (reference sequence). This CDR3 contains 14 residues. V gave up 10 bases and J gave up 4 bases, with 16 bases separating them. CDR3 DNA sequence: TGTGCCACGCGGAGGGCGGGGGTTAATGAAAAACTGTTTTTT. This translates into CATRRAGVNEKLFF. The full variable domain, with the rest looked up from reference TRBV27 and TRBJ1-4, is EAQVTQNPRYLITVTGKKLTVTCSQNMNHEYMSWYRQDPGLGLRQIYYSMNVEVTDKGDVPEGYKVSRKEKRNFPLILESPSPNQTSLYFCATRRAGVNEKLFFGSGTQLSVL.

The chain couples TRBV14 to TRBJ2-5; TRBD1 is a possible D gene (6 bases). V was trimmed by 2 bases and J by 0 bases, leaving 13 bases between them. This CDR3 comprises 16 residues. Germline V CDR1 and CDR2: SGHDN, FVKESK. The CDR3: CASSQTTGHYQETQYF. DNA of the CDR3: TGTGCCAGCAGCCAAACGACAGGCCACTACCAAGAGACCCAGTACTTC.

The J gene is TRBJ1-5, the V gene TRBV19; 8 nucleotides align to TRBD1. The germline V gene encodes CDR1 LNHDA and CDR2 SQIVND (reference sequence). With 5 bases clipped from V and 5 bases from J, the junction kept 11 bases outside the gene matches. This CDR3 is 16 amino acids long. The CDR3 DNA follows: TGTGCCAGTAGTTTGACAGGGGTCGTGGGGCATCAGCCCCAGCATTTT. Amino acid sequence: CASSLTGVVGHQPQHF.

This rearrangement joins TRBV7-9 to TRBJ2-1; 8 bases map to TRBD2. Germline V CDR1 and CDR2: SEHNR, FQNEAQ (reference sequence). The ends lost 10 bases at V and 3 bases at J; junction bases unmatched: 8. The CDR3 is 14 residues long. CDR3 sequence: CATQLAEGYNEQFF. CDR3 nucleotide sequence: TGTGCCACCCAACTAGCGGAAGGCTACAATGAGCAGTTCTTC.

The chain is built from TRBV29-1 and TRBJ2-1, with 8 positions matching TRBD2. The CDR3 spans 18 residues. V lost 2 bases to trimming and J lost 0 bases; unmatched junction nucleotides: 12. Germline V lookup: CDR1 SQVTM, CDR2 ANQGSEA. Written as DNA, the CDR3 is TGCAGCGTTGAAAGCCCAGGGCTAGCGGGCATCTCCTACAATGAGCAGTTCTTC. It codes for CSVESPGLAGISYNEQFF.

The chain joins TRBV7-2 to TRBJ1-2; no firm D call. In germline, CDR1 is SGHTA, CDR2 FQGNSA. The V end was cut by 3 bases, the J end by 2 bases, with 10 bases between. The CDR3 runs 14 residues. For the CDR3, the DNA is TGTGCCAGCAGCTTCGCGACACGGAACTATGGCTACACCTTC. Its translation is CASSFATRNYGYTF. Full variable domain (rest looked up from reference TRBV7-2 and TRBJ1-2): GAGVSQSPSNKVTEKGKDVELRCDPISGHTALYWYRQSLGQGLEFLIYFQGNSAPDKSGLPSDRFSAERTGGSVSTLTIQRTQQEDSAVYLCASSFATRNYGYTFGSGTRLTVV.

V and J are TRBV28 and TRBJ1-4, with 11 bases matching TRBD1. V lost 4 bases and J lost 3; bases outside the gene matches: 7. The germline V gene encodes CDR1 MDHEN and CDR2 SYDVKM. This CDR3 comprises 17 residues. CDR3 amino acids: CASSSPGQGESNEKLFF. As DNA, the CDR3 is TGTGCCAGCAGTTCCCCGGGACAGGGGGAGTCTAATGAAAAACTGTTTTTT.

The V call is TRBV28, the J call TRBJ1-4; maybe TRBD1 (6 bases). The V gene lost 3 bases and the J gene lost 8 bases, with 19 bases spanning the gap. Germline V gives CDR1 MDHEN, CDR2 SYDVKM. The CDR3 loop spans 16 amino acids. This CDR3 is CASSFGTSEASEKLFF. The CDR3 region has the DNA TGTGCCAGCAGTTTCGGGACATCGGAGGCTAGCGAAAAACTGTTTTTT.